These 32 T cell receptor beta chains were all obtained from the same sample, sequenced in a study of Graves' ophthalmopathy and Graves' hyperthyroidism. TCR beta CDR3 amplification used RNA transcripts. The workflow started with a first-round RT-PCR run with HTBI primers and then moved on to a second-round multiplex PCR. TCRdb recomputed calls from the multiplex PCR reads with MiXCR, one row per CDR3 protein. The sample records over a million distinct CDR3 sequences, roughly 35% being singletons. What was sequenced was peripheral blood or thyroid tissue (not recorded which). Source of these receptors: an adult man with Graves' hyperthyroidism.

A single count supports this clonotype. This may be a read error, as it is one base from a much larger clone. V and J are TRBV29-1 and TRBJ1-1, with 7 nucleotides matching TRBD1. This CDR3 contains 14 residues. V shed 4 bases and J 8 bases; nucleotides not matched to a gene: 13. CDR1 SQVTM and CDR2 ANQGSEA come from the germline V gene. In DNA, the CDR3 is TGCAGCGTTGGAGGGGGCTTGGGGGTGGGGGAAGCTTTCTTT. This sequence encodes CSVGGGLGVGEAFF.

The chain is built from TRBV6-1 and TRBJ2-7; 7 bases match TRBD1. The CDR3 is 13 residues long. Germline assignment: CDR1 MNHNS and CDR2 SASEGT. V shed 6 bases, J shed 6 bases, and the junction held 8 bases outside the gene matches. CDR3 amino acids: CASSQQGIGEQYF. In nucleotides, the CDR3 is TGTGCCAGCAGCCAACAGGGGATCGGCGAGCAGTACTTC.

There are many counts of this clonotype. The chain joins TRBV7-2 to TRBJ2-5; TRBD2 might be the D (5 bases). V lost 2 bases to trimming and J lost 5 bases, with 15 bases between them. Germline V CDR1 and CDR2: SGHTA, FQGNSA. CDR3 length: 15 amino acids. CDR3 amino acids: CASSLSGPRWETQYF. In DNA form, the CDR3 reads TGTGCCAGCAGCTTAAGCGGACCCCGGTGGGAGACCCAGTACTTC.

This clonotype was observed a handful of times. V is TRBV5-1 and J is TRBJ2-7; possibly TRBD1 or TRBD2 for D (6 bases each). CDR1 and CDR2 (germline): SGHRS, YFSETQ. The V end lost 3 bases, the J end lost 2 bases, and 12 bases lay between the germline ends. The CDR3 is 14 amino acids. CDR3 DNA: TGCGCCAGCAGCTACACGGGGGCCGCCTACGAGCAGTACTTC. It translates to CASSYTGAAYEQYF.

The chain links TRBV29-1 to TRBJ2-6; 7 bases line up with TRBD2. This CDR3 comprises 15 residues. V was clipped by 1 base and J by 3 bases; unmatched bases: 3. Per the germline V gene, CDR1 is SQVTM and CDR2 is ANQGSEA. CDR3 DNA: TGCAGCGTTGAAGGTTCGGGGGGTGGGGCCAACGTCCTGACTTTC. Its protein product is CSVEGSGGGANVLTF.

This clonotype was seen just once. The chain has TRBV7-9 and TRBJ2-7; D might be TRBD2 (6 bases). The CDR3 is 15 residues long. The V end lost 5 bases, the J end lost 6 bases, and 20 bases lay between the germline ends. Germline V gene data show CDR1 as SEHNR and CDR2 as FQNEAQ (reference sequence). The CDR3 nucleotides are TGTGCCAGCAGCCCCCCGGCGGGGCAGAAACCCGAGCAGTACTTC. Its translation: CASSPPAGQKPEQYF.

This rearrangement joins TRBV10-3 to TRBJ1-1, with D hard to call. CDR3 length: 11 amino acids. Germline V CDR1 and CDR2: ENHRY, SYGVKD. Trimming removed 10 bases at V and 7 bases at J, with 13 bases between. The CDR3 is CASSRQLEAFF. In DNA form, the CDR3 reads TGTGCCAGCAGCCGCCAACTTGAAGCTTTCTTT.

The genes are TRBV20-1 and TRBJ1-1; 7 bases line up with TRBD1. CDR3 length: 11 amino acids. With V trimmed by 5 bases and J by 7 bases, 4 bases remained unmatched. The V gene's germline CDR1 is DFQATT and CDR2 SNEGSKA (reference sequence). The CDR3: CSASRQGEAFF. The CDR3 DNA reads as TGCAGTGCTTCACGACAGGGTGAAGCTTTCTTT.

This clonotype was picked up many times. This sequence joins TRBV7-9 and TRBJ2-7; no clear D. The CDR3 runs 12 residues. Germline V gives CDR1 SEHNR, CDR2 FQNEAQ (reference sequence). V lost 3 bases, J lost 1 base, and 4 bases lay in between. The CDR3 DNA follows: TGTGCCAGCAGCTTGATTTCCTACGAGCAGTACTTC. Its translation is CASSLISYEQYF.

The chain employs TRBV29-1 and TRBJ2-2; TRBD1 agrees at 7 bases. The CDR3 is made up of 12 amino acids. The germline V gene encodes CDR1 SQVTM and CDR2 ANQGSEA. V trimming: 6 bases; J trimming: 9 bases; junction bases outside the gene matches: 7. The CDR3 sequence: CSVDREDRELFF. DNA for the CDR3: TGCAGCGTCGACAGGGAAGACCGGGAGCTGTTTTTT.

This clonotype was seen at least ten times. The chain couples TRBV20-1 to TRBJ1-3; no firm D call. The V and J ends lost 6 bases and 2 bases respectively, with 14 bases between them. The CDR3 totals 14 residues. The germline V gene encodes CDR1 DFQATT and CDR2 SNEGSKA (reference sequence). In DNA, the CDR3 is TGCAGTGCCTCAACAGTTGAAGCTGGAAACACCATATATTTT. This encodes CSASTVEAGNTIYF.

V usage is TRBV5-1 and J usage is TRBJ1-5, with 7 bases fitting TRBD1. In germline, CDR1 is SGHRS, CDR2 YFSETQ. The V segment lost 8 bases and the J segment 3 bases; nucleotides outside the gene matches: 5. CDR3 length: 13 residues. The CDR3 is CARATGPNQPQHF. The CDR3 DNA sequence: TGCGCCAGAGCGACAGGGCCCAATCAGCCCCAGCATTTT.

This clonotype was detected many times. The chain carries TRBV20-1 and TRBJ1-2; weak D call: TRBD1 (6 bases). Germline CDR1 is DFQATT and CDR2 is SNEGSKA (reference sequence). The CDR3 covers 12 residues. V was pared by 6 bases and J by 5 bases, with 13 bases between. The CDR3 coding sequence is TGCAGTGCGAGACGGACAGATTATGGCTACACCTTC. Translating gives CSARRTDYGYTF.

This clonotype was seen more than once but under ten times. The chain recombines TRBV6-5 with TRBJ1-2; D is undetermined. V shed 0 bases and J shed 6 bases, with 17 bases lying between them. The germline gives CDR1 MNHEY, CDR2 SVGAGI. The CDR3 spans 16 residues. DNA of the CDR3: TGTGCCAGCAGTTACTCACGCAATGTGGTTGGGGATGGCTACACCTTC. Protein sequence: CASSYSRNVVGDGYTF.

This clonotype was counted at least ten times. The rearrangement uses TRBV10-2 and TRBJ2-7; D tentatively reads TRBD1 or TRBD2 (5 bases each). The CDR3 spans 14 residues. CDR1 is WSHSY, CDR2 SAAADI, per germline. V lost 4 bases and J lost 6, with 16 bases in between. CDR3 region: CASSAFNPGREQYF. CDR3 in DNA: TGCGCCAGCAGTGCCTTTAATCCGGGACGCGAGCAGTACTTC.

This clonotype has a count of ten or more. CDR3 amino acids: CASQSAGTANTGELFF. The CDR3 nucleotides read TGTGCCAGCCAATCAGCGGGGACAGCGAACACCGGGGAGCTGTTTTTT. The chain is built from TRBV25-1 and TRBJ2-2, with D perhaps TRBD1 or TRBD2 (7 bases each). V lost 8 bases, J lost 0 bases, and 16 bases lay in between. Germline assignment: CDR1 MGHDK and CDR2 SYGVNS. The length of the CDR3 is 16 residues.

J is TRBJ1-2 and V is TRBV20-1; D call uncertain. V shed 4 bases and J shed 7 bases, with 13 bases lying between them. Germline V gene data show CDR1 as DFQATT and CDR2 as SNEGSKA (reference sequence). The CDR3 sequence is 12 residues long. DNA of the CDR3: TGCAGTGCTATCCGGGGAGCTATTGGCTACACCTTC. This sequence encodes CSAIRGAIGYTF.

This clonotype was picked up a small number of times. J is TRBJ2-2 and V is TRBV9, with TRBD1 as a possible D gene (6 bases). CDR1 is SGDLS, CDR2 YYNGEE, per germline. The V end lost 4 bases, the J end lost 1 base, and 17 bases lay between the germline ends. The CDR3 sequence is 17 residues long. CDR3 region: CASSLSKRTENTGELFF. The CDR3 DNA follows: TGTGCCAGCAGCCTCAGCAAACGGACAGAGAACACCGGGGAGCTGTTTTTT.

This clonotype was observed at least ten times. The V and J genes are TRBV7-8 and TRBJ2-7; D unclear. V was trimmed by 2 bases and J by 6 bases, leaving 17 bases between them. Germline loops: CDR1 SGHVS, CDR2 FQNEAQ. CDR3 length: 15 amino acids. CDR3 loop: CASSLSSTGRVEQYF. CDR3 in DNA: TGTGCCAGCAGCTTATCCTCCACCGGACGGGTCGAGCAGTACTTC.

In this sample, this clonotype turned up many times. CDR3 in amino acids: CAILAGGRTGELFF. In DNA, the CDR3 is TGTGCCATCCTAGCGGGGGGACGTACCGGGGAGCTGTTTTTT. The chain joins TRBV10-3 to TRBJ2-2; 11 nucleotides line up with TRBD2. Germline V gives CDR1 ENHRY, CDR2 SYGVKD. The CDR3 spans 14 residues. V gave up 8 bases and J gave up 5 bases; unmatched junction bases: 4.

The chain employs TRBV5-1 and TRBJ2-2; 9 bases match TRBD1. V lost 4 bases, J lost 2 bases, and 6 bases stayed unmatched. The CDR3 length is 16 residues. Germline V gene sequence: CDR1 SGHRS, CDR2 YFSETQ. The CDR3, as DNA: TGCGCCAGCAGCAATGACAGGGGGACTAACACCGGGGAGCTGTTTTTT. It specifies CASSNDRGTNTGELFF. Full variable domain (rest looked up from reference TRBV5-1 and TRBJ2-2): KAGVTQTPRYLIKTRGQQVTLSCSPISGHRSVSWYQQTPGQGLQFLFEYFSETQRNKGNFPGRFSGRQFSNSRSEMNVSTLELGDSALYLCASSNDRGTNTGELFFGEGSRLTVL.

This clonotype was seen only once. This chain joins TRBV15 and TRBJ1-6, with 9 bases lining up with TRBD1. The V gene's germline CDR1 is LNHNV and CDR2 YYDKDF (reference sequence). Unmatched junction bases numbered 8, after V lost 8 bases and J lost 9 bases. The CDR3 loop spans 14 amino acids. CDR3 amino acids: CATERDRVSSPLHF. The CDR3 DNA reads TGTGCCACCGAGAGGGACAGGGTGTCTTCACCCCTCCACTTT.

This clonotype was found a few times. V usage is TRBV5-1 and J usage is TRBJ1-1; TRBD1 is a possible D gene (5 bases). This CDR3 is 16 amino acids long. Trimming shortened V by 0 bases and J by 1 base, and 13 bases separated the two germline ends. The germline V gene has CDR1 SGHRS and CDR2 YFSETQ. For the CDR3, the DNA is TGCGCCAGCAGCTTGGCCCCAGGGATTCGGAACACTGAAGCTTTCTTT. This encodes CASSLAPGIRNTEAFF.

The CDR3 coding sequence is TGTGCCAGCAGCCAGAGGACAGGGGGCGTCACCGGGGAGCTGTTTTTT. Its protein is CASSQRTGGVTGELFF. V is TRBV9 and J is TRBJ2-2, with 11 nucleotides matching TRBD1. Unmatched junction bases numbered 6, after V lost 4 bases and J lost 4 bases. This CDR3 is 16 amino acids long. Germline V gives CDR1 SGDLS, CDR2 YYNGEE.

A word on this clonotype: Possible read error: a much larger clone is one base away. The chain joins TRBV7-2 to TRBJ2-5; 7 bases are a match to TRBD1. CDR1 and CDR2 (germline): SGHTA, FQGNSA. This CDR3 has 15 residues. Losses at the gene ends were 6 bases for V and 5 bases for J; bases not matched to a gene: 12. CDR3 in DNA: TGTGCCAGCAGATCTACAACAGGGGTCGGGGAGACCCAGTACTTC. It is translated as CASRSTTGVGETQYF.

The table lists this clonotype with a few counts. The chain is built from TRBV6-5 and TRBJ2-7, with 9 positions matching TRBD1. V was clipped by 5 bases and J by 3 bases; unmatched bases: 5. CDR3 length: 14 amino acids. Germline CDR1 MNHEY, CDR2 SVGAGI. The DNA of the CDR3 is TGTGCCAGCAGTGAGGGACAGGGACTCTACGAGCAGTACTTC. The encoded protein is CASSEGQGLYEQYF.

The J gene is TRBJ1-5, the V gene TRBV4-3; D unclear. This CDR3 contains 14 residues. CDR1 is LGHNA and CDR2 is YSLEER in the germline V gene. V lost 3 bases, J lost 2 bases, and 8 bases lay in between. DNA for the CDR3: TGCGCCAGCAGCCATAATAACGGCAATCAGCCCCAGCATTTT. Its protein product is CASSHNNGNQPQHF.

This clonotype was found many times. The CDR3 DNA reads as TGTGCCAGCAGCCTTGTAAAGGATGGCTACACCTTC. Its translation: CASSLVKDGYTF. The chain has TRBV7-9 and TRBJ1-2, with unresolved D. The germline gives CDR1 SEHNR, CDR2 FQNEAQ (reference sequence). The CDR3 loop spans 12 amino acids. V was shortened by 5 bases and J by 6 bases, with 10 bases between the two germline ends. The entire variable domain, with the rest obtained from reference TRBV7-9 and TRBJ1-2, is as follows: DTGVSQNPRHKITKRGQNVTFRCDPISEHNRLYWYRQTLGQGPEFLTYFQNEAQLEKSRLLSDRFSAERPKGSFSTLEIQRTEQGDSAMYLCASSLVKDGYTFGSGTRLTVV.

The V gene is TRBV10-1, the J gene TRBJ1-5; 9 nucleotides agree with TRBD1. V shed 6 bases, J shed 1 base, and the junction held 7 bases outside the gene matches. The length of the CDR3 is 16 residues. From germline, CDR1 is WNHNN and CDR2 SYGVQD (reference sequence). CDR3 nucleotide sequence: TGCGCCAGCAGGGGACAGGGCGGCATAAGCAATCAGCCCCAGCATTTT. This encodes CASRGQGGISNQPQHF.

This clonotype was seen repeatedly, ten times or more. The V gene is TRBV20-1, the J gene TRBJ1-2; 8 positions match TRBD1. Germline V CDR1 and CDR2: DFQATT, SNEGSKA (reference sequence). The CDR3 is 14 amino acids. V lost 0 bases to trimming and J lost 5 bases; unmatched junction nucleotides: 5. The CDR3 nucleotides read TGCAGTGCTAGAGATCCGGACAGGGAGTATGGCTACACCTTC. Encoded protein: CSARDPDREYGYTF.

This clonotype was picked up a small number of times. This chain's CDR3 is CASRKETSAPSYEQYF. CDR3 sequence (DNA): TGTGCCAGCAGGAAAGAGACTAGCGCTCCTTCCTACGAGCAGTACTTC. This rearrangement joins TRBV2 to TRBJ2-7, with 8 bases identical to TRBD2. Germline values: CDR1 SNHLY, CDR2 FYNNEI. V was clipped by 6 bases and J by 1 base; unmatched bases: 11. This CDR3 has 16 amino acids.

The chain is built from TRBV11-2 and TRBJ2-3; TRBD1 aligns across 8 bases. CDR1 is SGHAT, CDR2 FQNNGV, per germline. J was trimmed by 6 bases and V by 0 bases; bases with no gene match: 8. The CDR3 runs 16 residues. This CDR3 is CASSLDIQGARDTQYF. The DNA of the CDR3 is TGTGCCAGCAGCTTAGATATTCAGGGGGCTCGGGATACGCAGTATTTT.